Listed below are T cell receptor beta chains from one sample, sequenced in a study of spatial heterogeneity in lung cancer. TCRdb analysed the 5' RACE reads with MiXCR anew, one entry per CDR3 protein. The repertoire holds some 25,000 distinct CDR3 sequences, with less than 5.5% as singletons. The sample was PBMCs, taken at surgery. These receptors were obtained from a male donor with early-stage non-small cell lung cancer. Each CDR3 is given with its conserved first and last residue. The D gene is left open where the match is weak. Some rows have no size entry. The others give once, few or many, or a class for an expanded clone.

J	V	size	length	D	DNA	CDR3
TRBJ2-6	TRBV14	many	17	TRBD1	TGTGCCAGCAGTCGGACAGGCTCCAGGTTTGGGGCCAACGTCCTGACTTTC	CASSRTGSRFGANVLTF
TRBJ2-1	TRBV20-1	-	15	TRBD2	TGCAGTGCTAGACCCGGGACTAGCCCGTCCAATGAGCAGTTCTTC	CSARPGTSPSNEQFF
TRBJ2-2	TRBV5-4	many	16	TRBD2	TGTGCCAGCAGCTTGTTACTAGCGGGAGTCACCGGGGAGCTGTTTTTT	CASSLLLAGVTGELFF
TRBJ2-5	TRBV7-2	many	15	-	TGTGCCAGCAGCCAAGGGACAAACAAAGAAGAGACCCAGTACTTC	CASSQGTNKEETQYF
TRBJ2-7	TRBV3-1	many	15	TRBD2	TGTGCCAGCAGCCAAGGACTAGCGGGACCCGGCGAGCAGTACTTC	CASSQGLAGPGEQYF
TRBJ2-5	TRBV29-1	many	13	-	TGCAGTCACGGGACAGTGGGGGGAGAGACCCAGTACTTC	CSHGTVGGETQYF
TRBJ2-5	TRBV30	many	12	-	TGTGCCTGGAGTCCCTACCAAGAGACCCAGTACTTC	CAWSPYQETQYF
TRBJ2-3	TRBV27	many	21	-	TGTGCCAGCAGTTTAAGGTGGCGGCCATCTGCGAGGACCACAATCACAGATACGCAGTATTTT	CASSLRWRPSARTTITDTQYF
TRBJ2-3	TRBV6-2/TRBV6-3	many	15	TRBD2	TGTGCCGTGCACGGGGGGGAGTCACCCACAGATACGCAGTATTTT	CAVHGGESPTDTQYF
TRBJ1-1	TRBV12-3/TRBV12-4	many	13	-	TGTGCCAGCAGTTCCCAGACGAACACTGAAGCTTTCTTT	CASSSQTNTEAFF
TRBJ2-7	TRBV24-1	once	12	TRBD1	TGTGCCACCTCCGGGACAGGGGACGAGCAGTACTTC	CATSGTGDEQYF
TRBJ1-2	TRBV28	-	14	-	TGTGCCAGCAGTTTAGGGTCCTCTCGCTATGGCTACACCTTC	CASSLGSSRYGYTF
TRBJ1-4	TRBV6-5	many	15	TRBD1	TGTGCCAGCAGTTACGGGACAGCAACTAATGAAAAACTGTTTTTT	CASSYGTATNEKLFF
TRBJ1-1	TRBV12-3/TRBV12-4	many	14	TRBD1	TGTGCCAGCAGTGACGGGACAGGGAACACTGAAGCTTTCTTT	CASSDGTGNTEAFF
TRBJ2-3	TRBV29-1	medium-sized	13	-	TGCAGCGTTGGATGGCTAGATGCAGATACGCAGTATTTT	CSVGWLDADTQYF
TRBJ1-2	TRBV28	many	15	-	TGTGCCAGCAGTTTATTAAGAGGAACGGGGTATGGCTACACCTTC	CASSLLRGTGYGYTF
TRBJ1-5	TRBV25-1	many	15	TRBD1	TGTGCCAGCAGCGCTCGGACAGGGGGCAATCAGCCCCAGCATTTT	CASSARTGGNQPQHF
TRBJ1-1	TRBV7-9	many	14	TRBD1	TGTGCCAGCAGCTTACAGGGGGCGTACACTGAAGCTTTCTTT	CASSLQGAYTEAFF
TRBJ2-1	TRBV3-1	-	15	TRBD1	TGTGCCAGCAGCCCGTACGGGACAGGGGGAAATGAGCAGTTCTTC	CASSPYGTGGNEQFF
TRBJ2-5	TRBV7-2	many	15	TRBD2	TGTGCCAGCAGCTCATGGACTAGTAGGTCGGAGACCCAGTACTTC	CASSSWTSRSETQYF
TRBJ2-2	TRBV20-1	many	14	-	TGCAGTGCTAGGGCCTCCAGGGGGGCCGGGGAGCTGTTTTTT	CSARASRGAGELFF
TRBJ2-1	TRBV5-5	many	15	-	TGTGCCAGCAGCTTGGGACTAGGAGGGTACAATGAGCAGTTCTTC	CASSLGLGGYNEQFF
TRBJ2-2	TRBV5-1	many	12	-	TGCGCCAGCAGCTTCAACACCGGGGAGCTGTTTTTT	CASSFNTGELFF
TRBJ1-5	TRBV28	many	15	TRBD1	TGTGCCAGCAGCAAAGCCGGGACAGGGGGTCAGCCCCAGCATTTT	CASSKAGTGGQPQHF